This passage covers 9 T cell receptor beta chains from one sample sequenced in a study of T cells after yellow fever vaccination. TCRdb reanalysed the 5' RACE reads using MiXCR and keeps one entry per CDR3 protein. The data show some 390,000 distinct CDR3 sequences, with 6% to 8% seen just once and approximately 15% held by the top ten. The specimen comprised PBMCs, sampled 5 days after the yellow fever booster vaccination. The receptor set was obtained from a man between 25 and 39 years old who received the YFV17D yellow fever vaccine.

This clonotype was detected many times. V usage is TRBV29-1 and J usage is TRBJ2-7, with a tentative D call TRBD1 (6 bases). The length of the CDR3 is 12 residues. In germline, CDR1 is SQVTM, CDR2 ANQGSEA. Trimming cost V 7 bases and J 6 bases, with 16 bases left between them. The CDR3 region has the DNA TGCAGCGCCTCGGACAGCCGGGCCGAGCAGTACTTC. It encodes CSASDSRAEQYF.

This clonotype was counted a few times. The V and J genes are TRBV4-3 and TRBJ2-7; D is undetermined. The CDR3 runs to 13 residues. CDR1 LGHNA and CDR2 YSLEER come from the germline V gene. The V gene lost 1 base and the J gene lost 6 bases, with 10 bases spanning the gap. The CDR3 nucleotides read TGCGCCAGCAGCCAAGGGGTGAGTGGCGAGCAGTACTTC. It is translated as CASSQGVSGEQYF.

The chain is built from TRBV20-1 and TRBJ2-7; D may be TRBD1 or TRBD2 (5 bases each). Trimming shortened V by 2 bases and J by 2 bases, and 13 bases separated the two germline ends. Germline V gene data show CDR1 as DFQATT and CDR2 as SNEGSKA (reference sequence). CDR3 length equals 14 residues. The CDR3 DNA reads TGCAGTGCTAGATCCCGGGACCATACCTACGAGCAGTACTTC. Translated: CSARSRDHTYEQYF.

The V gene is TRBV20-1, the J gene TRBJ2-5; perhaps TRBD1 as D (8 bases). Trimming pared 5 bases from V and 5 bases from J, leaving 18 bases between. Germline lookup yields CDR1 DFQATT and CDR2 SNEGSKA (reference sequence). The CDR3 spans 14 residues. The CDR3: CSALGGDRRETQYF. In nucleotides, the CDR3 is TGCAGTGCTCTGGGGGGGGACAGGCGGGAGACCCAGTACTTC.

The gene calls are TRBV6-6 and TRBJ2-5, with 11 bases aligning to TRBD1. CDR3 length: 13 amino acids. Trimming took 10 bases from V and 4 from J; bases not matched to a gene: 5. CDR1 is MNHNY, CDR2 SVGAGI, per germline (reference sequence). CDR3 coding DNA: TGTGCCACCGGGACAGGGGGTTTAGAGACCCAGTACTTC. Residues: CATGTGGLETQYF.

This clonotype was seen repeatedly, ten times or more. This rearrangement joins TRBV7-8 to TRBJ1-1; D uncertain. This CDR3 spans 14 amino acids. The V gene's germline CDR1 is SGHVS and CDR2 FQNEAQ. The V end lost 1 base, the J end lost 4 bases, and 10 bases lay between the germline ends. The CDR3 here is CASSLVSFTTEAFF. The CDR3 coding sequence is TGTGCCAGCAGCTTAGTGTCATTCACCACTGAAGCTTTCTTT.

The chain is built from TRBV6-5 and TRBJ1-6; D is unclear. CDR1 is MNHEY, CDR2 SVGAGI, per germline. V lost 0 bases, J lost 5 bases, and 8 bases lay in between. The CDR3 runs to 15 residues. This chain's CDR3 is CASSYSGPNNSPLHF. In nucleotides, the CDR3 is TGTGCCAGCAGTTACTCAGGACCAAATAATTCACCCCTCCACTTT.

In its sample, this clonotype was seen many times. This chain uses TRBV19 with TRBJ2-5; D gene unclear. V was trimmed by 4 bases and J by 5 bases, leaving 8 bases between them. This CDR3 has 12 amino acids. Germline loops: CDR1 LNHDA, CDR2 SQIVND (reference sequence). DNA of the CDR3: TGTGCCAGTAGTACTTTTGGGGAGACCCAGTACTTC. Its protein is CASSTFGETQYF.

This chain connects TRBV5-1 to TRBJ2-1, with 15 bases lining up with TRBD2. CDR1 and CDR2 (germline): SGHRS, YFSETQ. V lost 3 bases to trimming and J lost 7 bases; unmatched junction nucleotides: 5. The CDR3 extends over 16 amino acids. The CDR3 spells CASSSGLAGGGNEQFF. CDR3 in DNA: TGCGCCAGCAGCTCGGGACTAGCGGGAGGAGGTAATGAGCAGTTCTTC.